The 26 T cell receptor beta chains below were found in one sample sequenced in a study of response to subunit inactivated influenza vaccine. Via MiXCR, TCRdb re-called the RT-PCR reads, giving one row per CDR3 protein. The sample records about 700,000 distinct CDR3 sequences, about a sixth being singletons. The sample here was PBMCs from blood, taken less than 13 days after vaccination. Receptors originate from a man between 50 and 59 years old who received an inactivated influenza vaccine.

The gene calls are TRBV6-1 and TRBJ2-7; TRBD2 agrees at 7 bases. The ends lost 0 bases at V and 0 bases at J; junction bases unmatched: 5. This CDR3 has 16 residues. The V gene's germline CDR1 is MNHNS and CDR2 SASEGT. CDR3 loop: CASSEAAGVISYEQYF. Here the CDR3 DNA reads TGTGCCAGCAGTGAAGCCGCGGGGGTGATCTCCTACGAGCAGTACTTC.

This clonotype has just a few counts. This sequence joins TRBV4-3 and TRBJ2-1; D may be TRBD2 (6 bases). Trimming pared 0 bases from V and 4 bases from J, leaving 13 bases between. Per the germline V gene, CDR1 is LGHNA and CDR2 is YSLEER. This CDR3 spans 16 amino acids. CDR3 loop: CASSQDWDGLYNEQFF. The CDR3 DNA follows: TGCGCCAGCAGCCAAGATTGGGACGGACTATACAATGAGCAGTTCTTC.

This clonotype was counted at least ten times. The chain carries TRBV9 and TRBJ1-1, with unresolved D. Per germline, CDR1 SGDLS and CDR2 YYNGEE. Between the trimmed V and J ends, which lost 0 bases and 0 bases, there was a span of 3 bases. The CDR3 runs 13 residues. The CDR3, as DNA: TGTGCCAGCAGCGTAGTGGTGAACACTGAAGCTTTCTTT. Translating it yields CASSVVVNTEAFF.

This clonotype was observed a handful of times. This chain joins TRBV10-3 and TRBJ2-5, with 10 bases lining up with TRBD1. CDR3 length: 16 residues. CDR1 is ENHRY, CDR2 SYGVKD, per germline. J was trimmed by 4 bases and V by 6 bases; bases with no gene match: 11. CDR3 DNA sequence: TGTGCCATCAGCAGCGGGGACAGGGGTCGGGGAGAGACCCAGTACTTC. Translating gives CAISSGDRGRGETQYF.

This chain links TRBV19 with TRBJ2-3; the D gene is possibly TRBD2 (5 bases). Germline V CDR1 and CDR2: LNHDA, SQIVND (reference sequence). The V end lost 2 bases, the J end lost 5 bases, and 14 bases lay between the germline ends. This CDR3 is built from 15 residues. In DNA form, the CDR3 reads TGTGCCAGTAGTATAATGGGCGGACTTGGAGATACGCAGTATTTT. This sequence encodes CASSIMGGLGDTQYF.

The chain carries TRBV13 and TRBJ2-5; 11 bases match TRBD1. Per the germline V gene, CDR1 is PRHDT and CDR2 is FYEKMQ (reference sequence). V shed 5 bases and J 3 bases; nucleotides not matched to a gene: 2. This CDR3 is 14 amino acids long. CDR3 sequence (DNA): TGTGCCAGCAGCGAGGGACAGGGGGAAGAGACCCAGTACTTC. Amino acids: CASSEGQGEETQYF.

The genes are TRBV6-6 and TRBJ1-1; unclear D gene. V gave up 2 bases and J gave up 7 bases, with 8 bases separating them. CDR3 size: 12 residues. Germline CDR1 and CDR2: MNHNY and SVGAGI (reference sequence). DNA for the CDR3: TGTGCCAGCAGTTACCCGAGAGGTGAAGCTTTCTTT. This encodes CASSYPRGEAFF.

The V and J genes are TRBV6-1 and TRBJ2-1; 9 bases agree with TRBD2. Per the germline V gene, CDR1 is MNHNS and CDR2 is SASEGT. This CDR3 spans 15 amino acids. Trimming removed 6 bases from V and 2 bases from J; junction bases left unmatched: 5. The CDR3: CASSVAGVTYNEQFF. The CDR3 DNA reads as TGTGCCAGCAGCGTAGCGGGGGTAACCTACAATGAGCAGTTCTTC.

The J gene is TRBJ2-7, the V gene TRBV5-1; a possible D gene is TRBD2 (6 bases). There are 16 residues in the CDR3. Germline V gives CDR1 SGHRS, CDR2 YFSETQ. V was shortened by 0 bases and J by 5 bases, with 18 bases between the two germline ends. CDR3 sequence (DNA): TGCGCCAGCAGCTTGGCCCCAGGACGCCGCGGGAACGAGCAGTACTTC. It translates to CASSLAPGRRGNEQYF.

This clonotype was detected a few times. V and J are TRBV7-2 and TRBJ2-7; weak D call: TRBD1 (6 bases). This CDR3 is built from 15 residues. Trimming cost V 0 bases and J 3 bases, with 12 bases left between them. CDR1 and CDR2 from the germline V gene are SGHTA and FQGNSA. Here the CDR3 reads CASSLAEETGYEQYF. CDR3 nucleotides: TGTGCCAGCAGCTTAGCTGAGGAGACAGGCTACGAGCAGTACTTC.

The chain links TRBV11-2 to TRBJ1-6; 10 nucleotides line up with TRBD1. The CDR3 consists of 14 residues. V lost 5 bases and J lost 8; bases outside the gene matches: 3. The germline gives CDR1 SGHAT, CDR2 FQNNGV. The CDR3 reads CASSADRGDSPLHF. Here the CDR3 DNA reads TGTGCCAGCAGCGCGGACAGGGGGGATTCACCCCTCCACTTT.

This chain links TRBV5-6 with TRBJ2-7, with D perhaps given as TRBD1 or TRBD2 (5 bases each). Germline loops: CDR1 SGHDT, CDR2 YYEEEE. Trimming took 1 base from V and 1 from J, leaving 15 bases between them. The CDR3 loop spans 16 amino acids. The DNA for the CDR3 is TGTGCCAGCAGCTTGTGGGGGATAAGGGGATCCTACGAGCAGTACTTC. Encoded protein: CASSLWGIRGSYEQYF.

This clonotype appeared a few times. V usage is TRBV4-3 and J usage is TRBJ1-2; D is possibly TRBD1 (5 bases). Germline values: CDR1 LGHNA, CDR2 YSLEER. The CDR3 is 14 amino acids. Trimming stripped 0 bases from V and 6 bases from J, with 11 bases between. The CDR3 here is CASSQEGRGNGYTF. The CDR3 DNA sequence: TGCGCCAGCAGCCAAGAAGGGAGGGGCAATGGCTACACCTTC.

This clonotype was recorded at least ten times. V gene TRBV6-5 combines with J gene TRBJ1-4; D remains ambiguous. V lost 8 bases to trimming and J lost 3 bases, with 7 bases between them. This CDR3 spans 12 amino acids. CDR1 is MNHEY and CDR2 is SVGAGI in the germline V gene. The CDR3 bases are TGTGCCAGCGGTAGATCTAATGAAAAACTGTTTTTT. It yields the protein CASGRSNEKLFF.

In its sample, this clonotype was seen a few times. The rearrangement uses TRBV7-9 and TRBJ1-4; D unresolved. Looked up from germline, CDR1 is SEHNR and CDR2 is FQNEAQ (reference sequence). Trimming took off 1 base at V and 8 bases at J, with 11 bases between the two ends. This CDR3 has 14 residues. In nucleotides, the CDR3 is TGTGCCAGCAGCTTAGGGCAGTCTTTGGAAAAACTGTTTTTT. It specifies CASSLGQSLEKLFF.

This clonotype was observed a handful of times. The chain recombines TRBV12-3 or TRBV12-4 with TRBJ2-3; D tentatively reads TRBD1 or TRBD2 (6 bases each). V was cut by 10 bases and J by 6 bases, with 17 bases left in between. The CDR3 is 13 amino acids. The CDR3 region is CATTLRGLDTQYF. The CDR3 DNA reads TGTGCCACCACACTCAGGGGACTGGATACGCAGTATTTT.

This clonotype was detected only a few times. The rearrangement links TRBV4-1 to TRBJ1-1; TRBD1 aligns across 7 bases. The CDR3 totals 15 residues. J gave up 2 bases and V 3 bases, and 6 bases lay outside the gene matches. Germline loops: CDR1 MGHRA, CDR2 YSYEKL. The CDR3 spells CASSQPTGSNTEAFF. CDR3 nucleotides: TGCGCCAGCAGCCAGCCGACAGGGAGTAACACTGAAGCTTTCTTT.

This clonotype occurred many times. V is TRBV28 and J is TRBJ1-2; a possible D gene is TRBD1 (6 bases). V lost 1 base and J lost 4, with 10 bases in between. Per the germline V gene, CDR1 is MDHEN and CDR2 is SYDVKM. The CDR3 is made up of 14 amino acids. The CDR3 is CASSLSGGGYGYTF. CDR3 coding DNA: TGTGCCAGCAGTTTATCTGGGGGCGGCTATGGCTACACCTTC.

The count of this clonotype is one. The V and J genes are TRBV3-1 and TRBJ1-2, with TRBD1 as a possible D gene (6 bases). Germline V CDR1 and CDR2: LGHDT, YNNKEL (reference sequence). This CDR3 contains 13 residues. Trimming left V 4 bases short and J 8 bases short, with 14 bases between. The CDR3 loop is CASSPNPQGGYTF. DNA of the CDR3: TGTGCCAGCAGCCCGAACCCCCAGGGGGGCTACACCTTC.

This clonotype was detected many times. This sequence joins TRBV5-6 and TRBJ2-1, with D possibly matching TRBD2 (5 bases). Germline V CDR1 and CDR2: SGHDT, YYEEEE. The length of the CDR3 is 14 residues. V lost 2 bases and J 5 bases, leaving 11 bases between the germline ends. CDR3 sequence: CASSFVEVHNEQFF. The CDR3 DNA follows: TGTGCCAGCAGCTTCGTGGAGGTTCACAATGAGCAGTTCTTC.

The rearrangement joins TRBV7-9 to TRBJ1-4; no reliable D call. CDR1 SEHNR and CDR2 FQNEAQ come from the germline V gene (reference sequence). This CDR3 contains 16 residues. V lost 3 bases, J lost 7 bases, and 18 bases lay in between. CDR3 loop: CASSFFLPISSEKLFF. The CDR3 nucleotides read TGTGCCAGCAGCTTTTTCCTCCCGATATCCAGTGAAAAACTGTTTTTT.

The chain is built from TRBV7-9 and TRBJ2-3; D call uncertain. Trimming removed 8 bases from V and 1 base from J, with 10 bases in between. The CDR3 sequence is 13 residues long. Looked up from germline, CDR1 is SEHNR and CDR2 is FQNEAQ (reference sequence). The CDR3 DNA reads as TGTGCCAGCGATACGGGCGGCACAGATACGCAGTATTTT. It codes for CASDTGGTDTQYF.

The J gene is TRBJ1-6, the V gene TRBV3-1, with unresolved D. CDR3 length: 13 amino acids. V lost 2 bases, J lost 9 bases, and 8 bases lay in between. Per the germline V gene, CDR1 is LGHDT and CDR2 is YNNKEL (reference sequence). Here the CDR3 DNA reads TGTGCCAGCAGCCAATCCGGTGGTTCACCCCTCCACTTT. This sequence encodes CASSQSGGSPLHF.

The rearrangement joins TRBV6-2 or TRBV6-3 to TRBJ1-3; D is perhaps TRBD1 (6 bases). The CDR3 length is 15 residues. Trimming removed 6 bases from V and 3 bases from J, with 15 bases in between. The germline V gene has CDR1 MNHEY and CDR2 SVGEGT. Here the CDR3 reads CASRPARDNGNTIYF. The CDR3 nucleotides read TGTGCCAGCAGACCAGCCCGGGACAATGGAAACACCATATATTTT.

The J gene is TRBJ2-5, the V gene TRBV6-2 or TRBV6-3; tentatively, D is TRBD2 (5 bases). CDR3 length equals 13 residues. Germline CDR1 reads MNHEY; CDR2 reads SVGEGT. Trimming cost V 2 bases and J 5 bases, with 9 bases left between them. The chain's CDR3 is CASSYTRMETQYF. The CDR3 coding sequence is TGTGCCAGCAGTTACACTAGAATGGAGACCCAGTACTTC.

This clonotype was counted a few times. At one of its ends the junction is not consistent with the germline gene, which may arise from a read error. The J gene is TRBJ2-1, the V gene TRBV12-3 or TRBV12-4; 12 bases are shared with TRBD1. The CDR3 is 15 residues long. The chain's CDR3 is CASTLRDRGRNEQFF. CDR3 coding DNA: TGTGCCAGCACTTTACGGGACAGGGGGCGGAATGAGCAGTTCTTC.